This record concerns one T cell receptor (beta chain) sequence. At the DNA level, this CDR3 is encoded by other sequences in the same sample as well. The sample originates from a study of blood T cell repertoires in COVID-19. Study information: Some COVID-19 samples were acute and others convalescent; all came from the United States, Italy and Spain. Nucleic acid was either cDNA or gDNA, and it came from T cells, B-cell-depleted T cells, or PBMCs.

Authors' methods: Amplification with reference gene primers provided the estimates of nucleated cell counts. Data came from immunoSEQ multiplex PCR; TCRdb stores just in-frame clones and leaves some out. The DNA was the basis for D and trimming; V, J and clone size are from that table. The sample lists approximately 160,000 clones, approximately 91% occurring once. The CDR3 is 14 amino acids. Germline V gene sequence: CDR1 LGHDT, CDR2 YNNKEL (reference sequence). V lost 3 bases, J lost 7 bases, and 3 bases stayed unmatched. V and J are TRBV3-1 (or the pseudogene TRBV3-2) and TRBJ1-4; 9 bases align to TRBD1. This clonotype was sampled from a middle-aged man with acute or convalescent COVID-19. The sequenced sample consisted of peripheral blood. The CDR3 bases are TGTGCCAGCAGCCAGGGACAGGGCGGTGAAAAACTGTTTTTT. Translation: CASSQGQGGEKLFF.